A selection of T cell receptor beta chains follows, all from one sample in a study of PD-1 blockade in classical Hodgkin lymphoma. Profiling relied on immunoSEQ multiplex PCR, and the TCRdb table lists in-frame clones only, not all of them. This sample carries 15,000 to 20,000 clones, approximately 87% of them seen once, and the ten largest clones take around 2.7%. Specimen: CD4+ T cells from blood, collected before the fourth cycle of nivolumab. These receptors were collected from a human donor with classical Hodgkin lymphoma. Both conserved end residues are part of each CDR3. D genes are given only for firm matches. Only part of the rows carry a size: once, few, many, or a class if the clone is expanded.

clone_size	d_call	v_call	j_call	cdr3_nt	cdr3_aa
.	.	TRBV25-1	TRBJ1-1	TGTGCCAGCAGACCCAGGCTGAACACTGAAGCTTTCTTT	CASRPRLNTEAFF
.	TRBD2	TRBV5-8	TRBJ2-5	TGTGCCAGCAGCTTGGGGTCTAGCGGGAAGCTCGGGGAGACCCAGTACTTC	CASSLGSSGKLGETQYF
.	.	TRBV29-1	TRBJ1-1	TGCAGCGTCGAACCGACAGTGAACACTGAAGCTTTCTTT	CSVEPTVNTEAFF
once	.	TRBV10-3	TRBJ2-1	TGTGCCATCAGTGAGCCAGGACAGCCCGTCCGTGAGCAGTTCTTC	CAISEPGQPVREQFF
.	TRBD1	TRBV2	TRBJ2-7	TGTGCCAGCAGGGCGACAGGGTTAAACGAGCAGTACTTC	CASRATGLNEQYF
.	.	TRBV5-1	TRBJ2-7	TGCGCCAGCAGCGACCTGGCTAGCTCCTACGAGCAGTACTTC	CASSDLASSYEQYF
.	.	TRBV18	TRBJ2-6	TGTGCCAGCTCACCGTCTGGGGCCAACGTCCTGACTTTC	CASSPSGANVLTF
once	.	TRBV6-5	TRBJ1-3	TGTGCCAGCAGTTATGCCACTGACTCTGGAAACACCATATATTTT	CASSYATDSGNTIYF
few	TRBD2	TRBV2	TRBJ2-2	TGTGCCAGCACTGAGACTAGCCGTGACACCGGGGAGCTGTTTTTT	CASTETSRDTGELFF
.	TRBD1	TRBV28	TRBJ1-2	TGTGCCAGCACCCCAGGGGGGTTAGGAAACTATGGCTACACCTTC	CASTPGGLGNYGYTF
.	TRBD2	TRBV19	TRBJ2-1	TGTGCCAGTAGTATACGATCTGGACTAGCCCCCTCCTACAATGAGCAGTTCTTC	CASSIRSGLAPSYNEQFF
.	.	TRBV6-6	TRBJ1-5	TGTGCCAGCAGTCCCCGCCTAAAGCCCAATCAGCCCCAGCATTTT	CASSPRLKPNQPQHF
.	TRBD2	TRBV5-1	TRBJ2-1	TGCGCCAGCAGCTTGAGGAGCGGGAGGGCCATCGATGAGCAGTTCTTC	CASSLRSGRAIDEQFF
once	.	TRBV7-9	TRBJ2-3	TGTGCCAGCAGCTATAGCACCGCAGATACGCAGTATTTT	CASSYSTADTQYF
.	.	TRBV6-1	TRBJ1-2	TGTGCCAGCAGTGTGGGGGGATACTATGGCTACACCTTC	CASSVGGYYGYTF
.	TRBD2	TRBV15	TRBJ2-1	TGTGCCACCAGCAGAGTAACGGGAGGGCACAATGAGCAGTTCTTC	CATSRVTGGHNEQFF
.	.	TRBV18	TRBJ1-4	TGTGCCAGCTCGGACGGACCAACTAATGAAAAACTGTTTTTT	CASSDGPTNEKLFF
.	TRBD1	TRBV2	TRBJ1-5	TGTGCCAGCAGTGGACAGGGTTGGGGCAATCAGCCCCAGCATTTT	CASSGQGWGNQPQHF
once	.	TRBV16	TRBJ1-2	TGTGCCAGCAGCCAATTCGGGGGCAGGGATGGCTACACCTTC	CASSQFGGRDGYTF
.	.	TRBV14	TRBJ2-1	TGTGCCAGCAGCGAATACAGGGCACCCTCCTACAATGAGCAGTTCTTC	CASSEYRAPSYNEQFF
few	.	TRBV2	TRBJ2-3	TGTGCCAGCAGTGTCACAGATACGCAGTATTTT	CASSVTDTQYF
.	.	TRBV5-1	TRBJ2-7	TGCGCCAGCAGGCTTGGATCGGAGACTGCCTACGAGCAGTACTTC	CASRLGSETAYEQYF
.	.	TRBV6-1	TRBJ2-2	TGTGCCAGCAGCCAGGGACAGAACACCGGGGAGCTGTTTTTT	CASSQGQNTGELFF
.	TRBD2	TRBV19	TRBJ2-3	TGTGCCAGTAGCCGGGACTATAGCACAGATACGCAGTATTTT	CASSRDYSTDTQYF
.	.	TRBV23-1	TRBJ2-6	TGCGCCAGCAGTCAAATTAACAGGGTTATCGCCAACGTCCTGACTTTC	CASSQINRVIANVLTF
.	TRBD2	TRBV19	TRBJ2-7	TGTGCCAGTAGTTGGGGGACTAGCGGATCCTACGAGCAGTACTTC	CASSWGTSGSYEQYF
.	.	TRBV15	TRBJ2-5	TGTGCCACCAGCAGGGCAGGGGTTCAACGAGAGACCCAGTACTTC	CATSRAGVQRETQYF
.	.	TRBV28	TRBJ1-4	TGTGCCAGCAGTCCGAGTACAACTAATGAAAAACTGTTTTTT	CASSPSTTNEKLFF
.	.	TRBV6-6	TRBJ1-2	TGTGCCAGCAGTTACCCCCCCGGGGGCTATGGCTACACCTTC	CASSYPPGGYGYTF
once	.	TRBV5-1	TRBJ2-1	TGCGCCAGCAGCTTGTCTATGGGTGAGCAGTTCTTC	CASSLSMGEQFF
.	TRBD1	TRBV9	TRBJ2-5	TGTGCCAGCAGCGTAGGGGACAGGAACCAAGAGACCCAGTACTTC	CASSVGDRNQETQYF
few	.	TRBV28	TRBJ2-7	TGTGCCAGCAGTTTAGTCGGGGGATTCCCCCGCGCGACGACCGGGGACTTC	CASSLVGGFPRATTGDF
.	TRBD1	TRBV30	TRBJ1-3	TGTGCCTGGAGTAGGGACAGCGGCTCTGGAAACACCATATATTTT	CAWSRDSGSGNTIYF
.	TRBD2	TRBV18	TRBJ2-2	TGTGCCAGCTCACAGACTAGCGGGAGAAACACCGGGGAGCTGTTTTTT	CASSQTSGRNTGELFF
.	TRBD2	TRBV6-6	TRBJ2-1	TGTGCCAGCAGTTACCTAGCGGGAGCCCGGCAGTTCTTC	CASSYLAGARQFF
.	.	TRBV28	TRBJ2-7	TGTGCCAGCAGTATAATCCCAGGGGTGGGCTACGAGCAGTACTTC	CASSIIPGVGYEQYF